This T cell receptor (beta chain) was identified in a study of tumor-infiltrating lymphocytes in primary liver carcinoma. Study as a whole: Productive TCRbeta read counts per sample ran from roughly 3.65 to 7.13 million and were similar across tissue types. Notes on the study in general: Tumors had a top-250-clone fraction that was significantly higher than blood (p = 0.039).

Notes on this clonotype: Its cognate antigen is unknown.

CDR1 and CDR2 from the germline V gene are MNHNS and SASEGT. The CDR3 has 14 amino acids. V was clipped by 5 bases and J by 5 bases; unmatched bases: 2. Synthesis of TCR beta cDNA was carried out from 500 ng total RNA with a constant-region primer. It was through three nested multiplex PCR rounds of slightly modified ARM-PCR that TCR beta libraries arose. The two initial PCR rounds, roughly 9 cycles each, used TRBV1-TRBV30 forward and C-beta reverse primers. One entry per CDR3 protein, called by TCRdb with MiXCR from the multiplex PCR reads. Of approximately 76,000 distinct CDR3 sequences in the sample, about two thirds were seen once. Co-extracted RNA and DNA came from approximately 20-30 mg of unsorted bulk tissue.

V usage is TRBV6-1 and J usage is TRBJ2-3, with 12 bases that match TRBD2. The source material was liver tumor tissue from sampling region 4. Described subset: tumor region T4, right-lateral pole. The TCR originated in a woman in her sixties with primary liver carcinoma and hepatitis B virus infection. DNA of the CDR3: TGTGCCAGCAGTCGACTAGCGGGAGTAGATACGCAGTATTTT. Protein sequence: CASSRLAGVDTQYF.